This T cell receptor beta chain is drawn from a study of cytomegalovirus exposure and HLA in healthy donors. Looking at the study overall: A subsequent analysis reported that the approximately 120 validation repertoires were produced on the same platform that had also been used for the 500 to 700 first-cohort repertoires. General study results and limits: Researchers catalogued some 160 TCR beta chains as cytomegalovirus-associated. Confirmation was obtained in vitro that a few CMV-associated chains are specific for CMV antigens.

In regard to this clone: Its cognate antigen is unknown.

The approximately 120-subject validation cohort, separate from the 666-subject first cohort, included the donors. Libraries were prepared by immunoSEQ multiplex PCR; TCRdb keeps only in-frame clonotypes and omits some of them. The sample has about 160,000 clones, under 90% seen once. This CDR3 contains 13 residues. V was shortened by 1 base and J by 1 base, with 4 bases between the two germline ends. Germline V lookup: CDR1 SGHAT, CDR2 FQDESV (reference sequence). This sequence was found in a young woman in good health and CMV-seropositive. Sequenced input: PBMCs. This chain uses TRBV11-1 with TRBJ2-5; D call uncertain. CDR3 residues: CASSLELQETQYF. The DNA for the CDR3 is TGTGCCAGCAGCTTAGAACTCCAAGAGACCCAGTACTTC.